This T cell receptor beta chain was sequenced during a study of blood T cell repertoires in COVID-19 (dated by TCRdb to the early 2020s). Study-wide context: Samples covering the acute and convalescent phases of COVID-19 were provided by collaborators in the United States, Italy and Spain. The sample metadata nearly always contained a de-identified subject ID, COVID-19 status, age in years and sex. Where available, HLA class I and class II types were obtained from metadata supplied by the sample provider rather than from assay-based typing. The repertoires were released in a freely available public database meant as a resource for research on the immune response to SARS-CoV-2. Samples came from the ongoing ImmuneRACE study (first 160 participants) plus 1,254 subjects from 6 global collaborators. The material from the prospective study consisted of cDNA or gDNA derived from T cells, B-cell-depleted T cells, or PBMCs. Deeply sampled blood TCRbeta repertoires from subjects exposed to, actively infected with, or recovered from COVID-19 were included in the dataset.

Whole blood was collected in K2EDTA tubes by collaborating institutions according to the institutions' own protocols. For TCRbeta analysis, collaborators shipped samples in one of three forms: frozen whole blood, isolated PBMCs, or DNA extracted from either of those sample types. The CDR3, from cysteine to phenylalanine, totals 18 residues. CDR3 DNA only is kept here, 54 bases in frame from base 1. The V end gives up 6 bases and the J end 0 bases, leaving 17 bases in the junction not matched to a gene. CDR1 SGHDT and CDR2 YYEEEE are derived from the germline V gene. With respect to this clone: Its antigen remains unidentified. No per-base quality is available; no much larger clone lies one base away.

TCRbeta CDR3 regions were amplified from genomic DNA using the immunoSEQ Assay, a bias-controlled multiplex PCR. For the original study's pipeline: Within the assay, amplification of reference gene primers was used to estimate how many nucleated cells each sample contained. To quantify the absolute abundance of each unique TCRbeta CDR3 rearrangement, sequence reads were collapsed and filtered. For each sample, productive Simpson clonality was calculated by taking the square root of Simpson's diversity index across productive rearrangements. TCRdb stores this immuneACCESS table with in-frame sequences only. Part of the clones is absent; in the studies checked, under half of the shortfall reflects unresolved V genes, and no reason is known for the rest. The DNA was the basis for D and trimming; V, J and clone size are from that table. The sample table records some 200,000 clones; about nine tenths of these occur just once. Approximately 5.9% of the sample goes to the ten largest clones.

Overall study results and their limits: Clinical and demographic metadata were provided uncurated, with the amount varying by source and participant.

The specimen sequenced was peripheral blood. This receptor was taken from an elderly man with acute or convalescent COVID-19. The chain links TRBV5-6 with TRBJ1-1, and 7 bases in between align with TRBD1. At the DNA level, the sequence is TGTGCCAGCACCTCGGGCTGGACAGGCGATCTTATGAACACTGAAGCTTTCTTT. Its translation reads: CASTSGWTGDLMNTEAFF.